This TCR beta chain originates from a study of blood T cell repertoires in COVID-19. V was cut by 0 bases and J by 4 bases, with 15 bases left in between. Germline V gene sequence: CDR1 MNHEY, CDR2 SVGAGI. The CDR3 runs to 16 residues. Per the study methods: The authors estimated nucleated cell counts from reference gene primer amplification. Assay used: immunoSEQ multiplex PCR; TCRdb lists only in-frame clones, some missing. V, J and clone size are those of that table, while D and trimming were read from the DNA. In the table there are 50,000 to 70,000 clones, about 78% of which are singletons. This TCR was recovered from a human donor in a cohort sampled during active COVID-19. The V call is TRBV6-5, the J call TRBJ1-2; TRBD1 might be the D (5 bases). Sequencing input: peripheral blood. DNA of the CDR3: TGTGCCAGCAGTTACTCGGGGGGACTAGGAGGCTATGGCTACACCTTC. As protein: CASSYSGGLGGYGYTF.